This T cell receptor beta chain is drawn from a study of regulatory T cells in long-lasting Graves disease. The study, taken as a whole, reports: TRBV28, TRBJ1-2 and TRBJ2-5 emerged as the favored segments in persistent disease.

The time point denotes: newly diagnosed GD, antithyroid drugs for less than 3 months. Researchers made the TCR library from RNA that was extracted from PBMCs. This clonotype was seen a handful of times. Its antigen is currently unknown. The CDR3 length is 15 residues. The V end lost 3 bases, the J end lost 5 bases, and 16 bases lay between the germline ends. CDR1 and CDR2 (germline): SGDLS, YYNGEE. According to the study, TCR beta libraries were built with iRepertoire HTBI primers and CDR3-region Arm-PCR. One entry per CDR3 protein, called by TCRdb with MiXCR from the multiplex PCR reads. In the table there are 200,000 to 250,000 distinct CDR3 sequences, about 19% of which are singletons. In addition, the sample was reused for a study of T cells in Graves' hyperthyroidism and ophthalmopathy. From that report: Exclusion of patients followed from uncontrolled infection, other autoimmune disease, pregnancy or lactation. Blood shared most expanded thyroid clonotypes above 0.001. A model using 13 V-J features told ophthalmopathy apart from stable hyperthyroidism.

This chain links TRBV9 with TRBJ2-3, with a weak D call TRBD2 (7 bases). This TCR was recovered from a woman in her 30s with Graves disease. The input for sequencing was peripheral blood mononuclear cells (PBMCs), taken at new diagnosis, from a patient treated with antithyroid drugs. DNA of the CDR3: TGTGCCAGCAGCGGAGGGGGGGGGTCTCTAGATACGCAGTATTTT. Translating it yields CASSGGGGSLDTQYF.